This T cell receptor (beta chain) appears in the sequencing data of a study of cytomegalovirus exposure and HLA in healthy donors. The CDR3 contains 17 residues. V lost 3 bases, J lost 6 bases, and 13 bases stayed unmatched. Germline V gives CDR1 LNHDA, CDR2 SQIVND (reference sequence). Produced via immunoSEQ multiplex PCR; TCRdb's table is partial and in-frame only. The sample shows fewer than 200,000 clones, about 87% of them seen only once. Source material: PBMCs. The chain joins TRBV19 to TRBJ1-5, with 8 bases aligning to TRBD1. This sequence originates from a woman in her thirties in good health and CMV-seronegative. The CDR3 is CASSMRQGALGGQPQHF. The CDR3 coding sequence is TGTGCCAGTAGTATGAGGCAGGGGGCCCTAGGAGGTCAGCCCCAGCATTTT.